The 19 T cell receptor beta chains presented below share a single source sample, sequenced in a study of T and B cells in COVID-19 patients. TRB was amplified from around 250-460 ng of blood genomic DNA. Multiplex PCR with BIOMED2 TRB-A/B primer pools amplified TRB rearrangements. In TCRdb, the multiplex PCR reads were re-called with MiXCR into one record per CDR3 protein. The data show about 8,000 distinct CDR3 sequences, with around 30% seen just once and approximately 5% held by the top ten. Source material: blood. The source of these receptors is a human donor who had recovered from COVID-19.

As regards this clonotype: One base away lies a much larger clone, so this may be a sequencing read error. This rearrangement joins TRBV6-5 to TRBJ2-7; tentative D call: TRBD1 (5 bases). There are 12 residues in the CDR3. V lost 5 bases, J lost 7 bases, and 12 bases lay in between. Germline CDR1 and CDR2: MNHEY and SVGAGI. The DNA of the CDR3 is TGTGCCAGCAGTAAGACAGCGTCGGAGCAGTACTTC. Its protein product is CASSKTASEQYF.

By sample fraction, this clonotype is medium-sized. The CDR3 reads CASSIGTAGADTQYF. The CDR3 DNA sequence: TGTGCCAGTAGTATCGGCACCGCCGGGGCAGATACGCAGTATTTT. The J gene is TRBJ2-3, the V gene TRBV19; maybe TRBD2 (5 bases). The V gene's germline CDR1 is LNHDA and CDR2 SQIVND (reference sequence). The CDR3 totals 15 residues. With 3 bases removed from V and 4 bases from J, the gap between germline ends came to 14 bases.

The chain employs TRBV6-4 and TRBJ2-1; 11 nucleotides match TRBD2. The CDR3 sequence is 15 residues long. Germline V gene sequence: CDR1 MRHNA, CDR2 SNTAGT. V lost 6 bases, J lost 7 bases, and 8 bases stayed unmatched. The CDR3 sequence is CASRGTSGGSNEQFF. The CDR3 DNA follows: TGTGCCAGCAGGGGGACTAGCGGTGGGAGTAATGAGCAGTTCTTC.

About this clonotype itself: One end of the junction is discordant with germline, which a read error may explain. J is TRBJ1-1 and V is TRBV12-3 or TRBV12-4; maybe TRBD1 (5 bases). This CDR3 has 13 residues. In nucleotides, the CDR3 is TGTGCTAGCACATTCCGGGACGGATCCATGTCTTTCTTT. It translates to CASTFRDGSMSFF.

This sequence joins TRBV5-6 and TRBJ2-3, with D possibly TRBD2 on 6 matching bases. V was cut by 4 bases and J by 5 bases, with 17 bases left in between. The germline V gene encodes CDR1 SGHDT and CDR2 YYEEEE. This CDR3 contains 15 residues. CDR3 DNA sequence: TGTGCCAGCAGCCCCCTGAGGGGAGGTGGAGATACGCAGTATTTT. As protein: CASSPLRGGGDTQYF. Full variable domain (outside the CDR3, taken from reference TRBV5-6 and TRBJ2-3): DAGVTQSPTHLIKTRGQQVTLRCSPKSGHDTVSWYQQALGQGPQFIFQYYEEEERQRGNFPDRFSGHQFPNYSSELNVNALLLGDSALYLCASSPLRGGGDTQYFGPGTRLTVL.

The chain's CDR3 is CASRPGLAGGTGELFF. The CDR3 region has the DNA TGTGCCAGCAGACCGGGACTAGCGGGGGGAACCGGGGAGCTGTTTTTT. This sequence joins TRBV2 and TRBJ2-2, with 15 bases aligning to TRBD2. Germline CDR1 is SNHLY and CDR2 is FYNNEI. J was trimmed by 5 bases and V by 6 bases; bases with no gene match: 4. The CDR3 length is 16 residues.

This clonotype is labeled as medium-sized. This sequence joins TRBV24-1 and TRBJ1-6; D may be TRBD1 (5 bases). CDR1 KGHDR and CDR2 SFDVKD come from the germline V gene. The germline V and J ends were trimmed by 5 bases and 7 bases, with 8 bases remaining between them. The CDR3 consists of 13 residues. The CDR3 sequence: CATSVGDNSPLHF. For the CDR3, the DNA is TGTGCCACCAGTGTAGGGGACAATTCACCCCTCCACTTT.

This clonotype was seen ten or more times. The chain joins TRBV5-6 to TRBJ1-1, with 7 nucleotides matching TRBD1. This CDR3 is 14 amino acids long. The V gene end was trimmed by 4 bases and the J gene end by 4 bases; junction bases not matched to a gene: 7. Germline V lookup: CDR1 SGHDT, CDR2 YYEEEE. CDR3 coding DNA: TGTGCCAGCAGCCTTAAGGGGGCGCCCACTGAAGCTTTCTTT. It specifies CASSLKGAPTEAFF.

This clonotype appeared a few times. V usage is TRBV6-2 or TRBV6-3 and J usage is TRBJ1-5; unclear D gene. The V gene's germline CDR1 is MNHEY and CDR2 SVGEGT. CDR3 size: 14 residues. Trimming left V 5 bases short and J 3 bases short, with 11 bases between. CDR3 sequence reads: CASSLAGVNQPQHF. For the CDR3, the DNA is TGTGCCAGCAGTCTGGCGGGAGTCAATCAGCCCCAGCATTTT.

Judged by abundance, this clonotype is medium-sized. The genes are TRBV29-1 and TRBJ2-4, with 8 bases lining up with TRBD1. CDR3 length equals 16 residues. The ends lost 6 bases at V and 1 base at J; junction bases unmatched: 11. Germline lookup yields CDR1 SQVTM and CDR2 ANQGSEA. CDR3 bases: TGCAGCGTCATCCTTATACAGGGGGAGGCCAAAAACATTCAGTACTTC. It specifies CSVILIQGEAKNIQYF.

CDR3 loop: CSAGLAGHDEQFF. The CDR3 bases are TGCAGCGCCGGACTAGCGGGACACGATGAGCAGTTCTTC. This chain links TRBV29-1 with TRBJ2-1; 12 bases are shared with TRBD2. Germline V CDR1 and CDR2: SQVTM, ANQGSEA. Losses at the gene ends were 7 bases for V and 8 bases for J; bases not matched to a gene: 6. The CDR3 extends over 13 amino acids.

The rearrangement links TRBV27 to TRBJ2-2; D is unclear. V was cut by 0 bases and J by 3 bases, with 11 bases left in between. CDR1 MNHEY and CDR2 SMNVEV come from the germline V gene (reference sequence). The CDR3 is 16 amino acids. The CDR3 spells CASSLSTTRDTGELFF. CDR3 nucleotide sequence: TGTGCCAGCAGTTTATCCACGACTCGGGACACCGGGGAGCTGTTTTTT.

This clonotype ranks as medium-sized. The V call is TRBV29-1, the J call TRBJ1-2, with 7 nucleotides matching TRBD1. The germline V gene has CDR1 SQVTM and CDR2 ANQGSEA. The CDR3 spans 11 residues. J was trimmed by 6 bases and V by 4 bases; bases with no gene match: 2. The CDR3 sequence is CSVGQGDGYTF. In DNA form, the CDR3 reads TGCAGCGTTGGCCAGGGGGATGGCTACACCTTC.

This clonotype is deemed medium-sized. CDR3 nucleotide sequence: TGTGCCAGCAGCTTGCCCAGGTGGAATGAGCAGTTCTTC. Protein sequence: CASSLPRWNEQFF. The chain uses TRBV7-9 and TRBJ2-1; the D is unclear. In germline, CDR1 is SEHNR, CDR2 FQNEAQ (reference sequence). This CDR3 is 13 amino acids long. With 3 bases removed from V and 7 bases from J, the gap between germline ends came to 10 bases.

The chain has TRBV29-1 and TRBJ2-5, with 7 positions matching TRBD1. The CDR3 length is 15 residues. CDR1 and CDR2 (germline): SQVTM, ANQGSEA. V was pared by 1 base and J by 2 bases, with 7 bases of the junction left unmatched. The CDR3 protein is CSVEGRQGQQETQYF. The CDR3 bases are TGCAGCGTTGAAGGACGACAGGGACAGCAAGAGACCCAGTACTTC.

This chain uses TRBV10-3 with TRBJ1-2; D is uncertain. Germline assignment: CDR1 ENHRY and CDR2 SYGVKD. CDR3 length: 12 amino acids. With 3 bases removed from V and 8 bases from J, the gap between germline ends came to 10 bases. CDR3 DNA sequence: TGTGCCATCAGTGAACGGGGATACGGCTACACCTTC. Protein sequence: CAISERGYGYTF.

This clonotype showed up many times. This chain connects TRBV6-6 to TRBJ2-3; D not certain. With 5 bases removed from V and 6 bases from J, the gap between germline ends came to 12 bases. The germline V gene encodes CDR1 MNHNY and CDR2 SVGAGI (reference sequence). This CDR3 has 13 residues. In DNA, the CDR3 is TGTGCCAGCAGTCCCTCCTTGGGGGATACGCAGTATTTT. Its translation is CASSPSLGDTQYF.

V usage is TRBV5-4 and J usage is TRBJ2-5; 8 bases are a match to TRBD1. CDR3 length equals 17 residues. The germline gives CDR1 SGHNT, CDR2 YYREEE (reference sequence). After removal of 0 bases from V and 4 bases from J, the junction contained 11 bases not matched to a gene. This CDR3 is CASSLALARGRGETQYF. CDR3 coding DNA: TGTGCCAGCAGCTTGGCCCTGGCCAGGGGGCGTGGAGAGACCCAGTACTTC.

The chain recombines TRBV11-1 with TRBJ1-2; perhaps TRBD1 as D (5 bases). V was cut by 5 bases and J by 4 bases, with 14 bases left in between. Germline CDR1 and CDR2: SGHAT and FQDESV (reference sequence). The CDR3 runs 14 residues. CDR3 sequence (DNA): TGTGCCAGCAGCCCGCGACAGAAACTCTATGGCTACACCTTC. Translating gives CASSPRQKLYGYTF.